One and the same sample provided the 22 T cell receptor beta chains below, sequenced in a study of blood T cell repertoires in COVID-19. Assay used: immunoSEQ multiplex PCR; TCRdb lists only in-frame clones, some missing. The sample includes under 300,000 clones, roughly 91% of them seen just once. The sample was peripheral blood. The receptors were gathered from a man aged 30 to 45 with COVID-19, enrolled during active disease.

The V and J genes are TRBV7-9 and TRBJ1-3, with TRBD1 identical over 7 bases. Per germline, CDR1 SEHNR and CDR2 FQNEAQ (reference sequence). V dropped 3 bases and J dropped 2; count of bases not matched to a gene: 4. The CDR3 is 15 residues long. The CDR3 region is CASSFQGETGNTIYF. In nucleotides, the CDR3 is TGTGCCAGCAGCTTCCAGGGGGAAACTGGAAACACCATATATTTT.

J is TRBJ2-1 and V is TRBV9, with TRBD2 matching 11 bases. V lost 4 bases to trimming and J lost 3 bases; unmatched junction nucleotides: 9. The CDR3 has 17 amino acids. Germline V gene lookup returns CDR1 SGDLS and CDR2 YYNGEE. The DNA of the CDR3 is TGTGCCAGCAGCCTCCAAGGAGGGACTAGCGGCTACAATGAGCAGTTCTTC. Residues: CASSLQGGTSGYNEQFF.

CDR3 amino acids: CASSKTSGGAGNEQFF. The CDR3 nucleotides are TGTGCCAGTAGTAAGACTAGCGGGGGGGCTGGCAATGAGCAGTTCTTC. V and J are TRBV19 and TRBJ2-1, with TRBD2 matching 14 bases. Looked up from germline, CDR1 is LNHDA and CDR2 is SQIVND (reference sequence). J gave up 6 bases and V 4 bases, and 5 bases lay outside the gene matches. CDR3 length: 16 amino acids.

The rearrangement uses TRBV6-1 and TRBJ1-5; D call uncertain. Trimming cost V 1 base and J 3 bases, with 10 bases left between them. CDR3 length: 15 residues. Germline lookup yields CDR1 MNHNS and CDR2 SASEGT. Written as DNA, the CDR3 is TGTGCCAGCAGTGAAGGGCCCCCTTCCAATCAGCCCCAGCATTTT. Encoded protein: CASSEGPPSNQPQHF.

The chain joins TRBV7-9 to TRBJ1-5; D is perhaps TRBD1 (5 bases). Per germline, CDR1 SEHNR and CDR2 FQNEAQ (reference sequence). Trimming took 5 bases from V and 4 from J, leaving 9 bases between them. The CDR3 sequence is 13 residues long. The CDR3: CASSLGQNQPQHF. As DNA, the CDR3 is TGTGCCAGCAGCCTGGGGCAGAATCAGCCCCAGCATTTT.

V gene TRBV7-2 combines with J gene TRBJ1-2, with D possibly matching TRBD1 (5 bases). CDR1 and CDR2 from the germline V gene are SGHTA and FQGNSA. V dropped 5 bases and J dropped 6 bases, with 10 bases sitting between them. The CDR3 is 12 amino acids. CDR3 in amino acids: CASSRQLDGYTF. CDR3 DNA sequence: TGTGCCAGCAGCCGACAGTTGGATGGCTACACCTTC.

This chain connects TRBV27 to TRBJ2-1; TRBD1 is a possible D gene (5 bases). The CDR3 is 14 residues long. Germline V CDR1 and CDR2: MNHEY, SMNVEV (reference sequence). V was pared by 1 base and J by 9 bases, with 13 bases between. CDR3 sequence: CASSLFLGRTEQFF. The CDR3 nucleotides read TGTGCCAGCAGTTTATTTTTGGGGCGGACTGAGCAGTTCTTC.

This chain uses TRBV5-4 with TRBJ2-1, with D maybe TRBD1 (5 bases). The germline V gene has CDR1 SGHNT and CDR2 YYREEE (reference sequence). The CDR3 covers 15 residues. Deletions cut 2 bases from V and 2 bases from J, with 11 bases between. The CDR3 here is CASSFPQGAYNEQFF. In nucleotides, the CDR3 is TGTGCCAGCAGCTTCCCCCAGGGCGCCTACAATGAGCAGTTCTTC.

V and J are TRBV3-1 (or the pseudogene TRBV3-2) and TRBJ2-3; the match to TRBD2 covers 9 bases. V gave up 0 bases and J gave up 2 bases; unmatched junction bases: 9. The CDR3 is 18 amino acids. CDR1 is LGHDT and CDR2 is YNNKEL in the germline V gene (reference sequence). CDR3 coding DNA: TGTGCCAGCAGCCAAGAATTTAGCGGGGGCCCCGCCACAGATACGCAGTATTTT. Residues: CASSQEFSGGPATDTQYF.

The chain carries TRBV7-2 and TRBJ1-6; 8 bases match TRBD1. This CDR3 has 15 amino acids. V gave up 1 base and J gave up 9 bases; unmatched junction bases: 5. Germline values: CDR1 SGHTA, CDR2 FQGNSA. In DNA form, the CDR3 reads TGTGCCAGCAGCTTAGGGACAGGGCACGGTTCACCCCTCCACTTT. Translating gives CASSLGTGHGSPLHF.

The V gene is TRBV7-9, the J gene TRBJ2-7; D may be TRBD1 (5 bases). Trimming removed 4 bases from V and 2 bases from J, with 15 bases in between. Germline V CDR1 and CDR2: SEHNR, FQNEAQ (reference sequence). The CDR3 length is 15 residues. The CDR3 here is CASSSVRATPYEQYF. The DNA of the CDR3 is TGTGCCAGCAGCTCGGTCAGGGCTACCCCCTACGAGCAGTACTTC.

The rearrangement uses TRBV7-9 and TRBJ1-6, with D perhaps TRBD1 (5 bases). Trimming removed 3 bases at V and 12 bases at J, with 9 bases between. The CDR3 is 12 amino acids. Germline loops: CDR1 SEHNR, CDR2 FQNEAQ (reference sequence). The CDR3, as DNA: TGTGCCAGCAGCTTGGACACACAACCCCTCCACTTT. Protein product: CASSLDTQPLHF.

This chain uses TRBV6-5 with TRBJ1-3; D not resolved. V dropped 3 bases and J dropped 0 bases, with 12 bases sitting between them. The CDR3 sequence is 16 residues long. Looked up from germline, CDR1 is MNHEY and CDR2 is SVGAGI. For the CDR3, the DNA is TGTGCCAGCAGTTATGTCCGAGGCCGCTCTGGAAACACCATATATTTT. Its translation: CASSYVRGRSGNTIYF.

The chain is built from TRBV7-9 and TRBJ1-6; D remains unclear. Germline CDR1 and CDR2: SEHNR and FQNEAQ (reference sequence). Trimming pared 0 bases from V and 5 bases from J, leaving 8 bases between. This CDR3 contains 15 residues. In nucleotides, the CDR3 is TGTGCCAGCAGCTTAGCGCAGGCTGATAATTCACCCCTCCACTTT. It is translated as CASSLAQADNSPLHF.

V usage is TRBV15 and J usage is TRBJ2-3, with 7 bases matching TRBD2. Germline CDR1 is LNHNV and CDR2 is YYDKDF (reference sequence). The CDR3 totals 16 residues. The J segment lost 2 bases and the V segment lost 6 bases, leaving 11 bases of the junction unmatched. The CDR3 DNA reads as TGTGCCACCAGACTCCGGGAGGATGTTATCACAGATACGCAGTATTTT. Its translation: CATRLREDVITDTQYF.

Here the CDR3 DNA reads TGTGCCAGCAGCACCGGGGGGGGTCCCTACGAGCAGTACTTC. It encodes CASSTGGGPYEQYF. This chain links TRBV7-6 with TRBJ2-7, with TRBD2 matching 8 bases. Germline lookup yields CDR1 SGHVS and CDR2 FNYEAQ. The V segment lost 5 bases and the J segment 2 bases; nucleotides outside the gene matches: 5. CDR3 length equals 14 residues.

J is TRBJ2-7 and V is TRBV4-2; D is perhaps TRBD1 (6 bases). Trimming removed 3 bases from V and 12 bases from J, with 12 bases in between. Per germline, CDR1 LGHNA and CDR2 YNFKEQ. This CDR3 comprises 11 residues. CDR3 protein: CASSHPEGVYF. The CDR3 nucleotides are TGTGCCAGCAGCCATCCCGAGGGGGTGTACTTC.

This sequence joins TRBV30 and TRBJ2-1; weak D call: TRBD1 (6 bases). The CDR3 is 14 amino acids. Germline CDR1 reads GTSNPN; CDR2 reads SVGIG (reference sequence). The ends were cut back, 3 bases at V and 0 bases at J, with 9 bases in the middle. CDR3 bases: TGTGCCTGGAGGTTGGACAGCTCCTACAATGAGCAGTTCTTC. This sequence encodes CAWRLDSSYNEQFF.

This sequence joins TRBV10-3 and TRBJ1-2; 8 nucleotides line up with TRBD1. Looked up from germline, CDR1 is ENHRY and CDR2 is SYGVKD. The CDR3 has 16 residues. Trimming removed 2 bases from V and 2 bases from J; junction bases left unmatched: 7. CDR3 nucleotide sequence: TGTGCCATCAGTGAGCAGGGGGCTACTGTAAACTATGGCTACACCTTC. Amino acid sequence: CAISEQGATVNYGYTF.

The chain employs TRBV27 and TRBJ2-3; 9 bases match TRBD1. J was trimmed by 4 bases and V by 6 bases; bases with no gene match: 8. Germline V CDR1 and CDR2: MNHEY, SMNVEV (reference sequence). CDR3 length: 15 residues. This chain's CDR3 is CASRRSGTGSDTQYF. The CDR3 coding sequence is TGTGCCAGCAGGCGATCCGGGACAGGGTCAGATACGCAGTATTTT.

The J gene is TRBJ1-1, the V gene TRBV5-4, with 7 bases matching TRBD1. The trim removed 3 bases at V and 5 bases at J, leaving 7 bases unmatched. Germline V gene data show CDR1 as SGHNT and CDR2 as YYREEE (reference sequence). The CDR3 extends over 14 amino acids. The CDR3 spells CASSSPDRETEAFF. CDR3 bases: TGTGCCAGCAGCTCCCCCGACAGGGAGACTGAAGCTTTCTTT. Using reference TRBV5-4 and TRBJ1-1 for the parts outside the CDR3, the full variable domain is ETGVTQSPTHLIKTRGQQVTLRCSSQSGHNTVSWYQQALGQGPQFIFQYYREEENGRGNFPPRFSGLQFPNYSSELNVNALELDDSALYLCASSSPDRETEAFFGQGTRLTVV.

This sequence joins TRBV7-2 and TRBJ2-3; 7 bases agree with TRBD1. Trimming took 4 bases from V and 5 from J; bases not matched to a gene: 6. This CDR3 is built from 14 residues. Per the germline V gene, CDR1 is SGHTA and CDR2 is FQGNSA. The CDR3 sequence is CASSSRQGRDTQYF. DNA of the CDR3: TGTGCCAGCAGCTCGAGACAGGGCCGAGATACGCAGTATTTT. The whole variable domain, remainder taken from reference TRBV7-2 and TRBJ2-3, is GAGVSQSPSNKVTEKGKDVELRCDPISGHTALYWYRQSLGQGLEFLIYFQGNSAPDKSGLPSDRFSAERTGGSVSTLTIQRTQQEDSAVYLCASSSRQGRDTQYFGPGTRLTVL.